This T cell receptor beta chain originates from a study of shared clonotypes between healthy human individuals. Study in general: CD4 naive cells filled three plates per donor, CD4 memory three, CD8 naive two and CD8 memory one.

This CDR3 has 16 amino acids. CDR1 SGHRS and CDR2 YFSETQ come from the germline V gene. Trimming at V came to 0 bases and at J to 6 bases, leaving 4 bases not matched to a gene. As regards this clone: Its antigen is not identified.

Naive CD8 cells comprised CD45RO-negative, CCR7-positively selected cells, excluding terminally differentiated effector memory CD45RA+ cells. Notes on the study in general: Memory subsets generally showed lower estimated richness than naive subsets. Although depth was large, rarefaction showed that sequencing of the sorted subsets was incomplete.

Each subset's genomic DNA was shared equally among a number of immunoSEQ plates. The protocol was immunoSEQ multiplex PCR, while the TCRdb copy is restricted to in-frame clones and leaves out a portion. The sample lists roughly 2,000,000 clones, around 93% occurring once. Sequencing was carried out using naive CD8+ T cells from PBMCs. The TCR originated in a man younger than 30 in good health. Some clones in this sample may be carry-over from other donors' samples. The chain joins TRBV5-1 to TRBJ2-1, with 12 bases fitting TRBD2. CDR3 in amino acids: CASSLARTSGINEQFF. As DNA, the CDR3 is TGCGCCAGCAGCTTGGCAAGGACTAGCGGGATCAATGAGCAGTTCTTC. The variable domain in full, with the rest retrieved from reference TRBV5-1 and TRBJ2-1, is KAGVTQTPRYLIKTRGQQVTLSCSPISGHRSVSWYQQTPGQGLQFLFEYFSETQRNKGNFPGRFSGRQFSNSRSEMNVSTLELGDSALYLCASSLARTSGINEQFFGPGTRLTVL.